The T cell receptor (beta chain) described here comes from a study of T cells in Graves' hyperthyroidism and ophthalmopathy. This clonotype was recorded at least ten times. What it binds is not known. Graves' hyperthyroidism showing no ophthalmopathy progression within 18 months was considered stable. Investigators excluded patients with uncontrolled infection, other autoimmune disease, pregnancy or lactation. Study conclusions and caveats: Ophthalmopathy prediction by the model preceded onset by a median about 6 months.

Trimming stripped 2 bases from V and 0 bases from J, with 8 bases between. Germline V gene lookup returns CDR1 SNHLY and CDR2 FYNNEI. This CDR3 region has 15 residues. The TCR beta CDR3 regions underwent amplification using RNA transcripts as the source. First-round RT-PCR targeting the TCR CDR3 was performed with the HTBI primer set. MiXCR was run by TCRdb on the multiplex PCR reads, yielding one entry per CDR3 protein. The sample carries a few hundred thousand distinct CDR3 sequences, approximately 13% recorded once. This TCR was sampled from a woman aged 18-29 years with Graves' hyperthyroidism. V is TRBV2 and J is TRBJ1-5; TRBD1 is a possible D gene (5 bases). The sequenced sample consisted of blood. The CDR3 loop is CASSEQGGSNQPQHF. The CDR3 DNA sequence: TGTGCCAGCAGTGAACAGGGAGGTAGCAATCAGCCCCAGCATTTT.